This T cell receptor (beta chain) was obtained from a study of CD4+ T cells in melanoma. Study results and limitations: Neoantigen-specific CD4+ T cells in melanoma reportedly had diverse differentiation states. A reported correlation linked neoantigen-specific CD4+ T cells to CD8+, macrophage and B cell function.

A remark on this clone: Its antigen is as yet unknown.

The CDR3 is made up of 14 amino acids. Germline-derived CDR1 and CDR2 are SGHTA and FQGTGA. V lost 5 bases, J lost 4 bases, and 13 bases lay in between. Sequencing used immunoSEQ multiplex PCR; TCRdb keeps in-frame clones, though not all of them. The data show nearly 50,000 clones, about 88% seen once. This TCR came from a human donor with melanoma. This chain uses TRBV7-3 with TRBJ2-3, with TRBD1 as a possible D gene (6 bases). The sequenced sample was peripheral blood. CDR3 in amino acids: CASSLKQGSDTQYF. As DNA, the CDR3 is TGTGCCAGCAGCCTGAAACAGGGATCAGATACGCAGTATTTT. The whole variable domain, filled in from reference TRBV7-3 and TRBJ2-3, reads GAGVSQTPSNKVTEKGKYVELRCDPISGHTALYWYRQSLGQGPEFLIYFQGTGAADDSGLPNDRFFAVRPEGSVSTLKIQRTERGDSAVYLCASSLKQGSDTQYFGPGTRLTVL.